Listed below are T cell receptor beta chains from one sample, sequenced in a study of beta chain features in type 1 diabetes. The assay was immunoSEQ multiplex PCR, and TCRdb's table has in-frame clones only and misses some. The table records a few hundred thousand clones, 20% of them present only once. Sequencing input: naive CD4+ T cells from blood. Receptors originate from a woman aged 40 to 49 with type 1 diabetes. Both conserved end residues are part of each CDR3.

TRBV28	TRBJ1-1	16	CASRRTGGAGFPEAFF
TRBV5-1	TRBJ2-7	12	CASSPPGHEQYF
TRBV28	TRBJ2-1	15	CASSLGRVGYNEQFF
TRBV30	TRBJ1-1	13	CAWSATENTEAFF
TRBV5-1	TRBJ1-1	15	CASSSTGTGHTEAFF
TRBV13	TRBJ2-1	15	CASSDAGQGANEQFF
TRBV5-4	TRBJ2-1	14	CASSSGTSNNEQFF
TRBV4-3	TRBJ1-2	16	CASSQGIRGFGDGYTF
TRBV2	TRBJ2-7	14	CASRQDRGIDEQYF
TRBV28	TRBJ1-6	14	CASSWATGGSPLHF
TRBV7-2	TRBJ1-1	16	CASSLNFQGGGTEAFF
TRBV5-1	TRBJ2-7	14	CASTPGLANYEQYF
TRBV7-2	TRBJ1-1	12	CASSFSTEDAFF
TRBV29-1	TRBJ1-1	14	CSVGRLPMNTEAFF
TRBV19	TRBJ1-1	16	CASSRGTTREGPEAFF
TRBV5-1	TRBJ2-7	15	CASSLGTGVTYEQYF
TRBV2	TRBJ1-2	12	CASSEGLYGYTF
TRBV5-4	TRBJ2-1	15	CASSLWASSYNEQFF
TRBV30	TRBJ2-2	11	CAWLNTGELFF
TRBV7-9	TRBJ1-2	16	CASSSSGGQGVYGYTF
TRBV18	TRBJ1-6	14	CASSPTGAGSPLHF
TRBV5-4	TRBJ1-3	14	CASSFQGTGGTIYF
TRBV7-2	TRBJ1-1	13	CASRRQGDTEAFF
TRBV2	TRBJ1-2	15	CASRVDRAYLYGYTF
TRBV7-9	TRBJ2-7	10	CARGVPTQYF
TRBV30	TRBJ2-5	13	CAWGTGVGETQYF
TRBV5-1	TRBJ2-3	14	CASSWGTGTDTQYF
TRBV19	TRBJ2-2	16	CGATGKGSRDTGELFF
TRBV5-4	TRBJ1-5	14	CASSAQGAGQPQHF
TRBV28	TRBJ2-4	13	CASSLGGEGIQYF
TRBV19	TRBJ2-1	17	CASSISQWALPYNEQFF
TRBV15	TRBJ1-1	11	CATSTGVAAFF
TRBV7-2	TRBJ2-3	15	CASSISGGGADTQYF
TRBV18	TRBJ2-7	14	CASSLDSYPYEQYF
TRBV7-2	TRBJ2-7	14	CASGVDRGRYEQYF
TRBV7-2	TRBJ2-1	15	CASSPGTSGYNEQFF
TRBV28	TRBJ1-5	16	CASSPPAGTGRSPQHF
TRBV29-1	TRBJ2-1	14	CSVVKEAGSNEQFF
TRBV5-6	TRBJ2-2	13	CASSLGSTGELFF